This T cell receptor (beta chain) was captured by sequencing in a study of CD8+CD57+ T cells in acquired aplastic anemia. Using genomic DNA as the template, TCR beta VDJ and CDR3 profiling was carried out. TCRdb re-analysed the reads in MiXCR, keeping a single row per CDR3 protein. This table has 180,000 or so distinct CDR3 sequences, roughly 50% appearing once. Selection for sequencing was limited to patients who had shown CD8+CD57+ cell expansion by flow cytometry. This clonotype was counted ten times or more. CDR3 size: 13 residues. Per germline, CDR1 SGHRS and CDR2 YFSETQ. Trimming cost V 3 bases and J 5 bases, with 9 bases left between them.

The origin of this receptor is a human donor with aplastic anemia. The V gene is TRBV5-1, the J gene TRBJ2-1; a weak D match, TRBD2 (6 bases). Sequenced material: sorted CD4+, CD8+, or CD8+CD57+ T cells (not recorded which) from PBMCs. CDR3 nucleotide sequence: TGCGCCAGCAGCTCCTTAGCGGACAATGAGCAGTTCTTC. This sequence encodes CASSSLADNEQFF.